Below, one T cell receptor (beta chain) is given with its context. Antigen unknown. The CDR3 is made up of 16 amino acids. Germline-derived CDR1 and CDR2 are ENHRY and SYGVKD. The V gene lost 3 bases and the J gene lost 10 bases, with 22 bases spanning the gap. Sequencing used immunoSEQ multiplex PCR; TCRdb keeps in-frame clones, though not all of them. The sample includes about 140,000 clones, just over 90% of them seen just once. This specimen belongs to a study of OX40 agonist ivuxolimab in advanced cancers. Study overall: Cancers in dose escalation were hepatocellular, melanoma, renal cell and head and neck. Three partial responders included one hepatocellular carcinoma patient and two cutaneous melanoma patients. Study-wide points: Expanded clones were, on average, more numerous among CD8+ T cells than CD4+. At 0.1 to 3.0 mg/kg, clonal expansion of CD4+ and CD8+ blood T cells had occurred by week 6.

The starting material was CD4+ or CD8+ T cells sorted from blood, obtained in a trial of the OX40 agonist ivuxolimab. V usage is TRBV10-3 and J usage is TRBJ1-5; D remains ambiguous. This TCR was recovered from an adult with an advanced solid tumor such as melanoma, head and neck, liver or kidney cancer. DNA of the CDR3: TGTGCCATCAGTGATAGGAATACAGCCGGGGTAAATCCCCAGCATTTT. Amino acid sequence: CAISDRNTAGVNPQHF.